This TCR beta chain was recorded in a study of cytomegalovirus exposure and HLA in healthy donors. As regards this clone: The antigen is unknown.

Primers for the PCR totalled 60 Vbeta and 13 Jbeta. TCRdb keeps only in-frame clones here, not all; method: immunoSEQ multiplex PCR. The sample has under 150,000 clones, around 82% seen once; the top ten hold roughly 5.6%. Study outcomes and limitations: The study listed roughly 150 cytomegalovirus-associated TCR beta chains. TCR beta sequences numbering roughly 16,000 were associated with HLA alleles at 0.05 false discovery rate in a later analysis.

Germline V gene lookup returns CDR1 MNHNY and CDR2 SVGAGI (reference sequence). The CDR3 covers 15 residues. Trimming cost V 8 bases and J 3 bases; bases outside gene matches: 11. This sequence originates from a woman in her 40s in good health and CMV-seropositive. The chain combines TRBV6-6 with TRBJ2-7; TRBD1 matches at 9 bases. The sample comprised PBMCs. DNA for the CDR3: TGTGCCAGCGCAGAGCCGGGACAGGGTCTCTACGAGCAGTACTTC. It encodes CASAEPGQGLYEQYF.